These 5 T cell receptor beta chains came from one sample sequenced in a study of brain T cells in children with intractable seizures. The time point is: blood from clinic visit 5 months post-surgery; TSC patient then seizure free. The data were produced by immunoSEQ multiplex PCR, yet TCRdb's version contains in-frame clones alone and is incomplete. The repertoire holds about 340,000 clones, with over 90% as singletons. Sequencing used peripheral blood, obtained 4 to 5 months after surgery. The receptors come from a boy younger than two with tuberous sclerosis and intractable seizures.

This chain uses TRBV13 with TRBJ1-2, with D uncertain. V was trimmed by 7 bases and J by 2 bases, leaving 8 bases between them. CDR3 size: 12 residues. Looked up from germline, CDR1 is PRHDT and CDR2 is FYEKMQ (reference sequence). The CDR3 DNA is TGTGCCAGCACGTGGGAGAACTATGGCTACACCTTC. Its translation: CASTWENYGYTF.

The gene calls are TRBV6-5 and TRBJ1-2; no reliable D call. Trimming took 8 bases from V and 7 from J, leaving 14 bases between them. In germline, CDR1 is MNHEY, CDR2 SVGAGI. The length of the CDR3 is 12 residues. In DNA, the CDR3 is TGTGCCAGCGGTATAGGAGGCGGTGGCTACACCTTC. Amino acid sequence: CASGIGGGGYTF.

The V and J genes are TRBV11-3 and TRBJ2-1, with D tentatively TRBD2 (5 bases). The length of the CDR3 is 15 residues. From germline, CDR1 is SGHNT and CDR2 YENEEA. Trimming cost V 5 bases and J 1 base, with 12 bases left between them. CDR3 nucleotide sequence: TGTGCCAGCAGCCTAATACTAGGTTCCTACAATGAGCAGTTCTTC. It yields the protein CASSLILGSYNEQFF.

The chain carries TRBV6-1 and TRBJ2-7; 11 nucleotides agree with TRBD2. Germline CDR1 MNHNS, CDR2 SASEGT. The CDR3 loop spans 15 amino acids. V dropped 2 bases and J dropped 4; count of bases not matched to a gene: 4. This chain's CDR3 is CASSEQTSGRYEQYF. CDR3 nucleotides: TGTGCCAGCAGTGAACAAACTAGCGGGAGATACGAGCAGTACTTC.

This chain connects TRBV6-6 to TRBJ2-1, with D unresolved. Germline assignment: CDR1 MNHNY and CDR2 SVGAGI (reference sequence). V lost 0 bases and J 4 bases, leaving 10 bases between the germline ends. CDR3 length equals 15 residues. The CDR3, as DNA: TGTGCCAGCAGTTACTCGCGTCGCAGTTACAATGAGCAGTTCTTC. Translating gives CASSYSRRSYNEQFF.